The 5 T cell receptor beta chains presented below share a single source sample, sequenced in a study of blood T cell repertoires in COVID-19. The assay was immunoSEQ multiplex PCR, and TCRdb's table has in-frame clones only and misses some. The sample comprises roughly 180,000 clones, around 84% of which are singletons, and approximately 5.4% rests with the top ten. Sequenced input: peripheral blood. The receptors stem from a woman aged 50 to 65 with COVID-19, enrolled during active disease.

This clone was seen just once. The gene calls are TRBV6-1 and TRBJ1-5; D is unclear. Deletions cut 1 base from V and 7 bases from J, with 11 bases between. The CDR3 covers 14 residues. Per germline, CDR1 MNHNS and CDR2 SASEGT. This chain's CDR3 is CASSEEEVVQPQHF. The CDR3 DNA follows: TGTGCCAGCAGTGAAGAGGAGGTTGTCCAGCCCCAGCATTTT.

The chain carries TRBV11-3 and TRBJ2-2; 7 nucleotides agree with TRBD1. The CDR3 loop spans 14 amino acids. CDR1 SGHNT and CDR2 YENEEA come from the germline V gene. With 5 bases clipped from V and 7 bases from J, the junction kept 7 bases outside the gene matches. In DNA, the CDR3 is TGTGCCAGCAGCCGGGGACAGTATGTCGGGGAGCTGTTTTTT. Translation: CASSRGQYVGELFF.

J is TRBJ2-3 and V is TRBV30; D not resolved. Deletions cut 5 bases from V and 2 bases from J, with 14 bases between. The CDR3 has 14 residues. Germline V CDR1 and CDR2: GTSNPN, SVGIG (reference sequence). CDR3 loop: CAWLRSTSTDTQYF. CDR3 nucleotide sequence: TGTGCCTGGCTCCGCTCTACCTCCACAGATACGCAGTATTTT.

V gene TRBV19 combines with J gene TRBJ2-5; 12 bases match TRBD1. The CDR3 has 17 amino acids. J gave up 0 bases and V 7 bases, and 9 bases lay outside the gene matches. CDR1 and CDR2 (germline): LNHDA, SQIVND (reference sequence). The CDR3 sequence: CASTAGTGGLYQETQYF. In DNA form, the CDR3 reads TGTGCCAGTACTGCCGGGACAGGGGGCCTGTACCAAGAGACCCAGTACTTC.

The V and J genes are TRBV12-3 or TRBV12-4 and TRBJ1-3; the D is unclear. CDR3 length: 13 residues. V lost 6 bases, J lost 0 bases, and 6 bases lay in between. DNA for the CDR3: TGTGCCAGCAGGACTTTCTCTGGAAACACCATATATTTT. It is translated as CASRTFSGNTIYF.